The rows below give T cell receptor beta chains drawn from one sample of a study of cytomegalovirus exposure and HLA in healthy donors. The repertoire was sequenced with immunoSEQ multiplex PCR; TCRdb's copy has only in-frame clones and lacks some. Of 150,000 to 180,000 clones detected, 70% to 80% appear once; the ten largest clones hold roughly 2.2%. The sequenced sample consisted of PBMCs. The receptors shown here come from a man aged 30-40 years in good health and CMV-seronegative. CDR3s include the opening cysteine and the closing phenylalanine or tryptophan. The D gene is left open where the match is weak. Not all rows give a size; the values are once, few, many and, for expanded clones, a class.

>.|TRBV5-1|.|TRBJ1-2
TGCGCCAGCAGCTTGAGCAGAGCTAACTATGGCTACCCCTTC
CASSLSRANYGYPF
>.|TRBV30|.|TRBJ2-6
TGTGCCTGGTTTAGGGGACACAGCTCTGGGGCCAACGTCCTGACTTTC
CAWFRGHSSGANVLTF
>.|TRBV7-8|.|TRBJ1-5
TGTGCCAGCAGCTTAGCGATGGGCCAGCCCCAGCATTTT
CASSLAMGQPQHF
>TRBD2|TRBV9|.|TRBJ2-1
TGTGCCAGCAGCCCCTGGGGAGGGGTCAGCGATGAGCAGTTCTTC
CASSPWGGVSDEQFF
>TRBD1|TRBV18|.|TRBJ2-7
TGTGCCAGCTCACCAAATCTCGGCGGGACAGGGGCCAACGAGCAGTACTTC
CASSPNLGGTGANEQYF
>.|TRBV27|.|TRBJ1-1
TGTGCCAGCAGTTTTACAGGTATGAACACTGAAGCTTTCTTT
CASSFTGMNTEAFF
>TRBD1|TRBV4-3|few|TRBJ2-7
TGCGCCAGCAGCCAGGGGACAGGGGATGGGTACGAGCAGTACTTC
CASSQGTGDGYEQYF
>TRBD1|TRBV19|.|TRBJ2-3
TGTGCCAGTAGGACCGGGACAGGGATGACAGATACGCAGTATTTT
CASRTGTGMTDTQYF
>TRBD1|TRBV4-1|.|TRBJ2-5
TGCGCCAGCAGCCATCCCGGGACAGGGGGCGCCGATATTCAAGAGACCCAGTACTTC
CASSHPGTGGADIQETQYF
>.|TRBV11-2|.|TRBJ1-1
TGTGCCAGCAGCCGCCCGGGGGGTAACACTGAAGCTTTCTTT
CASSRPGGNTEAFF
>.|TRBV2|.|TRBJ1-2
TGTGCCGGGAAAAGGGGGGGAAACTATGGCTACACCTTC
CAGKRGGNYGYTF
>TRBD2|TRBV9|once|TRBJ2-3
TGTGCCAGCAGCCACGGGACTAGCGGGGGGTCCACAGATACGCAGTATTTT
CASSHGTSGGSTDTQYF
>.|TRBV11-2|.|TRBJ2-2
TGTGCCAGCAGCACTCGAAACACCGGGGAGCTGTTTTTT
CASSTRNTGELFF
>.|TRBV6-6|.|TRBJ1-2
TGTGCCAGCTCCCTGAGGGAAAACTATGGCTACACCTTC
CASSLRENYGYTF
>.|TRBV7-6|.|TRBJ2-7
TGTGCCAGCAGCTTAGAAAGGGGATCAGTCAACGAGCAGTACTTC
CASSLERGSVNEQYF
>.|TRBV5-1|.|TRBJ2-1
TGCGCCAGCAGCCCCGCAGGGAATTCACACAATGAGCAGTTCTTC
CASSPAGNSHNEQFF
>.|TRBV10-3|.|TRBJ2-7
TGTGCCATCAGTGAGTCGGAGAGATCCTACGAGCAGTACTTC
CAISESERSYEQYF
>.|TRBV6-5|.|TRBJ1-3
TGTGCCAGCAGTTACTCTAAGAGCTCTGGAAACACCATATATTTT
CASSYSKSSGNTIYF
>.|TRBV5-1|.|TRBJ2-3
TGCGCCAGCAGCTTAGCGCGCACAGATACGCAGTATTTT
CASSLARTDTQYF
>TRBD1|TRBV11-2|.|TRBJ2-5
TGTGCCAGCAGCTTAGATATAACGAAGGGACAGGTCCAAGAGACCCAGTACTTC
CASSLDITKGQVQETQYF
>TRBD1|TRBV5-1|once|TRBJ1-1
TGCGCCAGCAGCTTGGGGGACAGGATGAACACTGAAGCTTTCTTT
CASSLGDRMNTEAFF
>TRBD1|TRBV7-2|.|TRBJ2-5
TGTGCCAGCAGCTTCAGGGGGGAGACCCAGTACTTC
CASSFRGETQYF
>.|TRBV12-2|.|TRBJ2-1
TGTGCAAGTCGCTTAGCGGGGGGGCGGAATGAGCAGTTCTTC
CASRLAGGRNEQFF
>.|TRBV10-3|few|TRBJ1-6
TGTGCCATAAGCCCAGAGGAAATTTCACCCCTCCACTTT
CAISPEEISPLHF
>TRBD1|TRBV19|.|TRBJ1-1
TGTGCCAGTAGTATGAGGGGACAGGGGGCGTTTGAAGCTTTCTTT
CASSMRGQGAFEAFF
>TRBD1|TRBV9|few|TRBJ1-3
TGTGCCAGCAGCCCGGAACAGGGGTACTCTGGAAACACCATATATTTT
CASSPEQGYSGNTIYF
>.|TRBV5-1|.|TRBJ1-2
TGCGCCAGCAGCTTGGACAGTTATGGCTACCCCTTC
CASSLDSYGYPF
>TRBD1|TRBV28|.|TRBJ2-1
TGTGCCAGCAGTCCCCGGACAGGGGGCTGGAACAATGAGCAGTTCTTC
CASSPRTGGWNNEQFF
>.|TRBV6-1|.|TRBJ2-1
TGTGCCAGCAGCCGGAGCGGAATTTCGGGTGAGCAGTTCTTC
CASSRSGISGEQFF
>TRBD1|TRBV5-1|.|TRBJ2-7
TGCGCCAGCACTCCAGGGGGAAACGAGCAGTACTTC
CASTPGGNEQYF
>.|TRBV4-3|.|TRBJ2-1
TGCGCCAGCAGCCTGGAGGGGTGGTCCTACAATGAGCAGTTCTTC
CASSLEGWSYNEQFF
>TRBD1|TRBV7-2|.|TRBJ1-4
TGTGCCAGCAGCTTATGGGGCCGGGACAGGGGATCGGGGGAAAAACTGTTTTTT
CASSLWGRDRGSGEKLFF
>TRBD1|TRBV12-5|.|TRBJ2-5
TGTGCTAGTGGTCCGCCGCCGACAGGGGGCCTGGGGCGAGAGACCCAGTACTTC
CASGPPPTGGLGRETQYF
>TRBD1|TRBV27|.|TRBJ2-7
TGTGCCAGCAGTCCCGGGACAGGGTACGAGCAGTACTTC
CASSPGTGYEQYF
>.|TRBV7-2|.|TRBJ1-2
TGTGCCAGCAGCTTAGATAGGGGCAGGGCAACCTATGGCTACACCTTC
CASSLDRGRATYGYTF
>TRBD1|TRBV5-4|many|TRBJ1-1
TGTGCCAGCAGCGTTACAGGGGGCCCGGACACTGAAGCTTTCTTT
CASSVTGGPDTEAFF
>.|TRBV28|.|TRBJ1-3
TGTGCCAGCAGCCCCACAATGACTGGAAACACCATATATTTT
CASSPTMTGNTIYF
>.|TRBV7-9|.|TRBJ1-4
TGTGCCAGCAGCTTAGTGGGCAGGGCTGGATCCCCTGAAAAACTGTTTTTT
CASSLVGRAGSPEKLFF
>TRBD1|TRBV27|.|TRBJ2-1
TGTGCCAGCAGCTCAGGACAGGGGCTCAGGAATGAGCAGTTCTTC
CASSSGQGLRNEQFF
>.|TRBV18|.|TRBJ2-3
TGTGCCAGCTCACCTTCGCGGCAACCCACAGATACGCAGTATTTT
CASSPSRQPTDTQYF
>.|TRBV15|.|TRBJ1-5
TGTGCCACCAGCGGGACTTATAGCAATCAGCCCCAGCATTTT
CATSGTYSNQPQHF
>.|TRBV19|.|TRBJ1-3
TGTGCCAGTAGTATAGGAATGGGGAGCTCTGGAAACACCATATATTTT
CASSIGMGSSGNTIYF
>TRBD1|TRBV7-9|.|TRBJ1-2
TGTGCCAGCAGCCCCCCGACAGGGACCATCCTCAACTATGGCTACACCTTC
CASSPPTGTILNYGYTF
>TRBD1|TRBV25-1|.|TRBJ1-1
TGTGCCAGCACCGAAACAGGGGTAAGAACTGAAGCTTTCTTT
CASTETGVRTEAFF
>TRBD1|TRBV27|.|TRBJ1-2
TGTGCCAGCAGTCCCCAGGGGGTCCATGGCTACACCTTC
CASSPQGVHGYTF
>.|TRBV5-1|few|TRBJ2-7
TGCGCCAGCAGCTTGGACGGTCAGGCCACCTACGAGCAGTACTTC
CASSLDGQATYEQYF
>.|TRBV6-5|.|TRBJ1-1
TGTGCCAGCAGGCAACAGGGACCGAACACTGAAGCTTTCTTT
CASRQQGPNTEAFF
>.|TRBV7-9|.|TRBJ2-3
TGTGCCAGCAGTCTATTGGCAGATACGCAGTATTTT
CASSLLADTQYF
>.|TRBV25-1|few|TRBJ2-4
TGTGCCAGCAGTGATGGGGCGAAAAACATTCAGTACTTC
CASSDGAKNIQYF
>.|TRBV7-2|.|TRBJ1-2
TGTGCCAGCAGCCTAGGCGCGGGAAGTGGAAATGGCTACACCTTC
CASSLGAGSGNGYTF
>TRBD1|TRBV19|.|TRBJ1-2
TGTGCCAGTAGTACCCCCGGGACAGGGGTTTACTATGGCTACACCTTC
CASSTPGTGVYYGYTF
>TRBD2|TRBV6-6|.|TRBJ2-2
TGTGCCAGCAGATTACTAGCGGGGGGGCCAAACGGGGAGCTGTTTTTT
CASRLLAGGPNGELFF
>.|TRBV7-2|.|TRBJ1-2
TGTGCCAGCACTTGGGGACTCTATGGCTACACCTTC
CASTWGLYGYTF
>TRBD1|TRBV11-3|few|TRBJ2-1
TGTGCCAGCAGCCAGCCGGGACAGGGGTACCATGAGCAGTTCTTC
CASSQPGQGYHEQFF
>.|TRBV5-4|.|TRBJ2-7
TGTGCCAGCAGCTTATTTGGGCAGGGCTACGAGCAGTACTTC
CASSLFGQGYEQYF
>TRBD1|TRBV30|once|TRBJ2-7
TGTGCCGGCCGACAGGGCTACGAGCAGTACTTC
CAGRQGYEQYF
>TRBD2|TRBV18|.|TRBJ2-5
TGTGCCAGCTCACCACCCCTAGCGGGGCCCAGAGAGACCCAGTACTTC
CASSPPLAGPRETQYF
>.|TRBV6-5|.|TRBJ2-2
TGTGCCAGCAGCCACCCTGGGAGAACCGGGGAGCTGTTTTTT
CASSHPGRTGELFF
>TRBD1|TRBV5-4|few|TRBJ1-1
TGTGCCAGCAGCGGGACAGGGGAAGCTTTCTTT
CASSGTGEAFF